This T cell receptor beta chain was profiled in a study of OX40 agonist ivuxolimab in advanced cancers. Only in-frame clones appear in the TCRdb table, and some are missing; sequencing was by immunoSEQ multiplex PCR. The sample shows roughly 60,000 clones, 90% to 95% of them seen only once. Note on this clone: Its antigen is not known.

The study, taken as a whole, reports: Both blood CD4+ and CD8+ T cells showed clonal growth by week 6 at 0.1 to 3.0 mg/kg.

This CDR3 is 12 amino acids long. The V segment lost 8 bases and the J segment 6 bases; nucleotides outside the gene matches: 3. CDR1 and CDR2 (germline): MDHEN, SYDVKM. The source was CD4+ or CD8+ T cells sorted from blood, collected in a trial of the OX40 agonist ivuxolimab. The chain links TRBV28 to TRBJ2-2; 7 bases fit TRBD1. This TCR was sampled from an adult with an advanced solid tumor such as melanoma, head and neck, liver or kidney cancer. The CDR3 loop is CASGTVAGELFF. CDR3 nucleotide sequence: TGTGCCAGCGGGACAGTGGCCGGGGAGCTGTTTTTT. The entire variable domain, with the rest obtained from reference TRBV28 and TRBJ2-2, is as follows: DVKVTQSSRYLVKRTGEKVFLECVQDMDHENMFWYRQDPGLGLRLIYFSYDVKMKEKGDIPEGYSVSREKKERFSLILESASTNQTSMYLCASGTVAGELFFGEGSRLTVL.